The 22 T cell receptor beta chains below come from one sample, sequenced in a study of T cell responses to AZD1222 COVID-19 vaccine. Profiling relied on immunoSEQ multiplex PCR, and the TCRdb table lists in-frame clones only, not all of them. The sample lists roughly 80,000 clones, around nine tenths seen once, with approximately 4.5% in the top ten. This material consisted of peripheral blood, taken on day 0 of AZD1222 vaccination. These receptors all stem from an adult in good health.

This clone occurred once. The chain is built from TRBV13 and TRBJ2-3; D might be TRBD2 (6 bases). CDR1 is PRHDT, CDR2 FYEKMQ, per germline (reference sequence). Deletions cut 3 bases from V and 3 bases from J, with 16 bases between. CDR3 length equals 16 residues. This chain's CDR3 is CASSFSGVGSTDTQYF. CDR3 DNA sequence: TGTGCCAGCAGCTTTTCGGGGGTGGGCTCAACAGATACGCAGTATTTT.

The V call is TRBV3-1 (or the pseudogene TRBV3-2), the J call TRBJ2-3, with D possibly called TRBD1 or TRBD2 (5 bases each). Per the germline V gene, CDR1 is LGHDT and CDR2 is YNNKEL (reference sequence). CDR3 size: 15 residues. Trimming shortened V by 4 bases and J by 4 bases, and 15 bases separated the two germline ends. CDR3 loop: CASSRWNGGADTQYF. In DNA form, the CDR3 reads TGTGCCAGCAGCCGCTGGAATGGGGGTGCAGATACGCAGTATTTT.

V is TRBV18 and J is TRBJ1-2; the D gene is possibly TRBD1 (5 bases). The ends were cut back, 3 bases at V and 3 bases at J, with 11 bases in the middle. The CDR3 contains 14 residues. Germline V gene sequence: CDR1 KGHSH, CDR2 LQKENI. The CDR3 region is CASSPPDSYYGYTF. CDR3 DNA sequence: TGTGCCAGCTCACCTCCCGACAGTTACTATGGCTACACCTTC. Full variable domain (missing parts from reference TRBV18 and TRBJ1-2): NAGVMQNPRHLVRRRGQEARLRCSPMKGHSHVYWYRQLPEEGLKFMVYLQKENIIDESGMPKERFSAEFPKEGPSILRIQQVVRGDSAAYFCASSPPDSYYGYTFGSGTRLTVV.

The gene calls are TRBV7-2 and TRBJ1-3; possible D gene TRBD1, 5 bases. Germline CDR1 is SGHTA and CDR2 is FQGNSA. CDR3 length: 15 residues. V was pared by 5 bases and J by 0 bases, with 11 bases between. CDR3 nucleotide sequence: TGTGCCAGCAGCACCTACAGGAACTCTGGAAACACCATATATTTT. As protein: CASSTYRNSGNTIYF.

This chain joins TRBV19 and TRBJ1-5, with D perhaps TRBD1 (6 bases). Germline V gene lookup returns CDR1 LNHDA and CDR2 SQIVND (reference sequence). This CDR3 is 15 amino acids long. Trimming took off 4 bases at V and 2 bases at J, with 12 bases between the two ends. The chain's CDR3 is CASSTGGTRNQPQHF. DNA for the CDR3: TGTGCCAGTAGTACGGGAGGGACACGCAATCAGCCCCAGCATTTT. Full variable domain (remainder filled in from reference TRBV19 and TRBJ1-5): DGGITQSPKYLFRKEGQNVTLSCEQNLNHDAMYWYRQDPGQGLRLIYYSQIVNDFQKGDIAEGYSVSREKKESFPLTVTSAQKNPTAFYLCASSTGGTRNQPQHFGDGTRLSIL.

The J gene is TRBJ2-7, the V gene TRBV12-3 or TRBV12-4, with D perhaps being TRBD1 or TRBD2 (6 bases each). The CDR3 runs to 13 residues. Trimming removed 7 bases from V and 7 bases from J, with 17 bases in between. Written as DNA, the CDR3 is TGTGCCAGCAAGTTAGGGGGGCTCGGAGAGCAGTACTTC. It specifies CASKLGGLGEQYF.

This clone was observed a handful of times. The chain links TRBV7-9 to TRBJ1-6, with a tentative D call TRBD1 (5 bases). Trimming stripped 5 bases from V and 8 bases from J, with 13 bases between. Germline V gene sequence: CDR1 SEHNR, CDR2 FQNEAQ (reference sequence). This CDR3 is built from 14 residues. This CDR3 is CASSQGPGHSPLHF. CDR3 nucleotides: TGTGCCAGCAGCCAGGGACCGGGACATTCACCCCTCCACTTT.

The chain has TRBV3-1 (or the pseudogene TRBV3-2) and TRBJ1-2; D ambiguous. The ends were cut back, 3 bases at V and 8 bases at J, with 13 bases in the middle. There are 13 residues in the CDR3. CDR1 and CDR2 (germline): LGHDT, YNNKEL (reference sequence). In nucleotides, the CDR3 is TGTGCCAGCAGCCATCTTGGCAGCCCGGGCTACACCTTC. Amino acid sequence: CASSHLGSPGYTF.

The V and J genes are TRBV10-1 and TRBJ1-1, with D uncertain. Germline CDR1 is WNHNN and CDR2 is SYGVQD (reference sequence). With 6 bases removed from V and 1 base from J, the gap between germline ends came to 12 bases. The CDR3 extends over 14 amino acids. CDR3: CASRLGGRNTEAFF. In DNA, the CDR3 is TGCGCCAGCAGGCTGGGCGGCCGGAACACTGAAGCTTTCTTT.

This clone was detected only once. CDR3 amino acids: CASSWTGPQRDEQYF. The CDR3 DNA reads as TGCGCCAGCAGCTGGACGGGCCCACAACGGGACGAGCAGTACTTC. The rearrangement uses TRBV5-1 and TRBJ2-7; D is uncertain. The CDR3 has 15 residues. V was clipped by 3 bases and J by 5 bases, with 18 bases between them. Germline V gene lookup returns CDR1 SGHRS and CDR2 YFSETQ.

The V call is TRBV7-8, the J call TRBJ1-5; possible D gene TRBD1, 6 bases. V gave up 4 bases and J gave up 2 bases, with 12 bases separating them. Germline V gives CDR1 SGHVS, CDR2 FQNEAQ. The CDR3 runs to 15 residues. The CDR3 sequence is CASSSQQGRNQPQHF. The CDR3, as DNA: TGTGCCAGCAGCTCTCAACAGGGTCGCAATCAGCCCCAGCATTTT. Full variable domain (outside the CDR3, taken from reference TRBV7-8 and TRBJ1-5): GAGVSQSPRYKVAKRGQDVALRCDPISGHVSLFWYQQALGQGPEFLTYFQNEAQLDKSGLPSDRFFAERPEGSVSTLKIQRTQQEDSAVYLCASSSQQGRNQPQHFGDGTRLSIL.

The chain carries TRBV7-3 and TRBJ2-6; D is ambiguous. This CDR3 contains 13 residues. Per the germline V gene, CDR1 is SGHTA and CDR2 is FQGTGA. Trimming left V 5 bases short and J 0 bases short, with 2 bases between. The CDR3: CASSPSGANVLTF. The CDR3 bases are TGTGCCAGCAGCCCCTCTGGGGCCAACGTCCTGACTTTC.

The J gene is TRBJ1-2, the V gene TRBV10-1; D remains ambiguous. Trimming pared 5 bases from V and 3 bases from J, leaving 7 bases between. This CDR3 region has 12 residues. The germline V gene has CDR1 WNHNN and CDR2 SYGVQD (reference sequence). The CDR3 nucleotides read TGCGCCAGCAGTCGAGAGTACTATGGCTACACCTTC. Protein: CASSREYYGYTF.

The gene calls are TRBV5-5 and TRBJ1-1; 8 nucleotides align to TRBD1. Germline loops: CDR1 SGHKS, CDR2 YYEKEE (reference sequence). The CDR3 runs 16 residues. The V gene end was trimmed by 7 bases and the J gene end by 0 bases; junction bases not matched to a gene: 11. CDR3: CASFLFTGGMNTEAFF. Here the CDR3 DNA reads TGTGCCAGCTTCCTATTCACAGGGGGGATGAACACTGAAGCTTTCTTT.

The chain couples TRBV7-6 to TRBJ1-6; D is undetermined. Trimming shortened V by 2 bases and J by 6 bases, and 11 bases separated the two germline ends. The CDR3 covers 15 residues. Per germline, CDR1 SGHVS and CDR2 FNYEAQ. This chain's CDR3 is CASSLLSGFNSPLHF. The CDR3 DNA sequence: TGTGCCAGCAGCTTATTGTCAGGCTTTAATTCACCCCTCCACTTT.

This clone was picked up a small number of times. V is TRBV30 and J is TRBJ1-6; the D is unclear. Germline V lookup: CDR1 GTSNPN, CDR2 SVGIG (reference sequence). Trimming stripped 0 bases from V and 6 bases from J, with 12 bases between. The CDR3 length is 15 residues. The CDR3 protein is CAWSVLGSGNSPLHF. CDR3 nucleotides: TGTGCCTGGAGTGTATTGGGGTCGGGTAATTCACCCCTCCACTTT.

This clone was recorded once. The rearrangement joins TRBV11-1 to TRBJ1-1; D is possibly TRBD1 (6 bases). Germline V gene data show CDR1 as SGHAT and CDR2 as FQDESV (reference sequence). The CDR3 is 13 amino acids. V was shortened by 5 bases and J by 4 bases, with 11 bases between the two germline ends. The CDR3: CASSLIRGTEAFF. The DNA for the CDR3 is TGTGCCAGCAGCCTAATCAGGGGCACTGAAGCTTTCTTT. Together with reference TRBV11-1 and TRBJ1-1, the CDR3 gives the full variable domain: EAEVAQSPRYKITEKSQAVAFWCDPISGHATLYWYRQILGQGPELLVQFQDESVVDDSQLPKDRFSAERLKGVDSTLKIQPAELGDSAMYLCASSLIRGTEAFFGQGTRLTVV.

The chain employs TRBV5-6 and TRBJ2-1, with D perhaps matching TRBD2 (5 bases). This CDR3 comprises 13 residues. Trimming cost V 3 bases and J 8 bases, with 12 bases left between them. The V gene's germline CDR1 is SGHDT and CDR2 YYEEEE. The CDR3 loop is CASSSSGSYEQFF. In DNA form, the CDR3 reads TGTGCCAGCAGCTCCTCGGGGTCGTATGAGCAGTTCTTC.

This rearrangement joins TRBV2 to TRBJ2-7; D call uncertain. There are 17 residues in the CDR3. With 7 bases removed from V and 3 bases from J, the gap between germline ends came to 25 bases. CDR1 and CDR2 (germline): SNHLY, FYNNEI. The CDR3 DNA reads TGTGCCAGCACTCTGAGATCAGGACGTAAGGTATTCTACGAGCAGTACTTC. Translating gives CASTLRSGRKVFYEQYF.

The V gene is TRBV5-1, the J gene TRBJ2-1, with 9 bases matching TRBD2. Looked up from germline, CDR1 is SGHRS and CDR2 is YFSETQ. The CDR3 runs to 16 residues. With 4 bases clipped from V and 0 bases from J, the junction kept 5 bases outside the gene matches. The CDR3: CASSHIAGDSYNEQFF. CDR3 DNA sequence: TGCGCCAGCAGCCACATAGCGGGGGACTCCTACAATGAGCAGTTCTTC. Variable domain in full (rest from reference TRBV5-1 and TRBJ2-1): KAGVTQTPRYLIKTRGQQVTLSCSPISGHRSVSWYQQTPGQGLQFLFEYFSETQRNKGNFPGRFSGRQFSNSRSEMNVSTLELGDSALYLCASSHIAGDSYNEQFFGPGTRLTVL.

This chain joins TRBV6-5 and TRBJ2-5; D not certain. The germline CDR1 and CDR2 sequences are MNHEY and SVGAGI. The CDR3 sequence is 15 residues long. Trimming left V 0 bases short and J 5 bases short, with 13 bases between. The CDR3 nucleotides are TGTGCCAGCAGTTACTCGTCAGCGCAAACGGAGACCCAGTACTTC. This sequence encodes CASSYSSAQTETQYF.

CDR3 loop: CSASLPGLNQPQHF. The CDR3 DNA reads as TGCAGTGCTAGTCTCCCGGGCCTCAATCAGCCCCAGCATTTT. The chain is built from TRBV20-1 and TRBJ1-5; D gene uncertain. This CDR3 comprises 14 residues. Between the trimmed V and J ends, which lost 3 bases and 3 bases, there was a span of 12 bases. The V gene's germline CDR1 is DFQATT and CDR2 SNEGSKA (reference sequence).